The entry that follows covers one T cell receptor (beta chain) sequence. Its cognate antigen is unknown. This sample was taken from a study of cytomegalovirus exposure and HLA in healthy donors. Whole-study results and caveats: Among TCR sequences, most were rare, though some public TCRs appeared in many donors. Among immune exposure information, only CMV serostatus was available. Several V segments, TRBV6-2 and TRBV6-3 among them, could not be told apart and were dropped. A later analysis linked a missense DCLRE1C variant to TCR beta V- and J-gene trimming.

In the PCR, 60 Vbeta and 13 Jbeta primers were used. The data were produced by immunoSEQ multiplex PCR, yet TCRdb's version contains in-frame clones alone and is incomplete. The table records some 100,000 clones, 74% of them present only once. CDR3 length equals 14 residues. V lost 4 bases to trimming and J lost 0 bases; unmatched junction nucleotides: 3. From germline, CDR1 is GTSNPN and CDR2 SVGIG (reference sequence). This sequence originates from a woman in her forties or fifties in good health and CMV-seropositive. The sequenced sample was PBMCs. The chain carries TRBV30 and TRBJ2-3, with 8 nucleotides matching TRBD2. This chain's CDR3 is CAWIRGGSTDTQYF. The DNA for the CDR3 is TGTGCCTGGATCCGGGGGGGGAGCACAGATACGCAGTATTTT.